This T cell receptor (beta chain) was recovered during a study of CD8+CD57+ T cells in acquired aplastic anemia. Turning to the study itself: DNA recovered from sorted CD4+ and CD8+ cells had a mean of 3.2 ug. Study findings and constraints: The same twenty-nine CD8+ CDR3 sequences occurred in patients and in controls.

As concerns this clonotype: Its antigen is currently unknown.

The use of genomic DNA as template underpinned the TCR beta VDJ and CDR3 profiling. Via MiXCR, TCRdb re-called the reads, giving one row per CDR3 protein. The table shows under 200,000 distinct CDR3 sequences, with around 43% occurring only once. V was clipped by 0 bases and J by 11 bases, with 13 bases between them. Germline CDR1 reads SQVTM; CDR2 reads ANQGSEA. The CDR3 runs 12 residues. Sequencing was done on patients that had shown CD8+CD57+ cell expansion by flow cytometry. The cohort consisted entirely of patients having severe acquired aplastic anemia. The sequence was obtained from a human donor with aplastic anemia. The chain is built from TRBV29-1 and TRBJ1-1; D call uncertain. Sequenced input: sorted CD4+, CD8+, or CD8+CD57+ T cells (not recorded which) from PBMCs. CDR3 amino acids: CSVEEPRREAFF. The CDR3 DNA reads TGCAGCGTTGAAGAACCCAGGCGGGAGGCTTTCTTT.